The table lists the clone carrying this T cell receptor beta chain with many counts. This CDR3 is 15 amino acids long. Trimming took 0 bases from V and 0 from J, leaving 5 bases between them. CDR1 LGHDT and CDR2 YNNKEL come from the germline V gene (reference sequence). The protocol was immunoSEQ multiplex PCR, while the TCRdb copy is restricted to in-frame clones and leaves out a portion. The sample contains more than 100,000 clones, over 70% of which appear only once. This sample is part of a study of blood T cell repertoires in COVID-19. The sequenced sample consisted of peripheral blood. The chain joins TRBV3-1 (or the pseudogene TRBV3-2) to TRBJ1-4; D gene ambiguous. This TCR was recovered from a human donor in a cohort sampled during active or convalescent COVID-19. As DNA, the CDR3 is TGTGCCAGCAGCCAAGATTTCGCAACTAATGAAAAACTGTTTTTT. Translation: CASSQDFATNEKLFF.